Sequencing of this T cell receptor beta chain was carried out in a study of a mutant IDH1 vaccine in newly diagnosed glioma. Noted time point: week 47, end of study. The investigators gave 300 ug of mutant IDH1 20-mer peptide in each vaccine dose, together with topical imiquimod. Deletions cut 0 bases from V and 5 bases from J, with 13 bases between. CDR3 length: 15 residues. CDR1 is MNHEY and CDR2 is SVGAGI in the germline V gene. Profiled with immunoSEQ multiplex PCR; TCRdb holds only in-frame clones, not every one. The sample lists tens of thousands of clones; over 70% were seen once. Regarding the study as a whole: In roughly 93% of patients, immune responses induced by the vaccine occurred.

As regards this clone: As yet, its antigen is unknown.

The sample was PBMCs, taken from a glioma patient whose treatment included an IDH1 peptide vaccine. This TCR was sampled from a man in his forties or fifties with glioma. This chain joins TRBV6-5 and TRBJ1-1, with a tentative D call TRBD1 (5 bases). CDR3 loop: CASSYSSGGGTEAFF. Written as DNA, the CDR3 is TGTGCCAGCAGTTACTCGTCTGGGGGAGGAACTGAAGCTTTCTTT.